The 6 T cell receptor beta chains given below trace back to one sample, sequenced in a study of T cell repertoires in cytomegalovirus infection. Their specific antigens are unknown. TCRdb reanalysed the reads using MiXCR and keeps one entry per CDR3 protein. This sample yields about half a million distinct CDR3 sequences, of which roughly a third are seen a single time; roughly 17% belongs to the top ten. The sample consisted of cultured PBMCs, taken from culture after CMV antigen stimulation. The receptor source for this set is a human donor in good health (CMV status not recorded). Some clones in this sample may be carry-over from other donors' samples.

This clonotype was recorded a few times. The chain is built from TRBV6-5 and TRBJ2-1; perhaps TRBD1 as D (8 bases). Trimming took off 5 bases at V and 8 bases at J, with 31 bases between the two ends. The CDR3 is made up of 19 amino acids. Germline V gene sequence: CDR1 MNHEY, CDR2 SVGAGI. In DNA, the CDR3 is TGTGCCAGCAGTGCACTTAGGACAGGGACGGGAGGTCGGTCGGATGAGCAGTTCTTC. Its translation: CASSALRTGTGGRSDEQFF.

The chain couples TRBV5-6 to TRBJ2-2; 8 nucleotides align to TRBD2. This CDR3 has 16 residues. Germline loops: CDR1 SGHDT, CDR2 YYEEEE. Unmatched junction bases numbered 6, after V lost 0 bases and J lost 5 bases. The CDR3 protein is CASSLVGASGTGELFF. Here the CDR3 DNA reads TGTGCCAGCAGCTTGGTTGGTGCTAGCGGGACCGGGGAGCTGTTTTTT.

This clonotype appeared a few times. The chain is built from TRBV6-1 and TRBJ2-1; D possibly uses TRBD1 or TRBD2 (5 bases each). This CDR3 is built from 14 residues. V dropped 1 base and J dropped 9 bases, with 13 bases sitting between them. Per germline, CDR1 MNHNS and CDR2 SASEGT. CDR3 nucleotides: TGTGCCAGCAGTGAAGTTATCGTGAGGGGTGAGCAGTTCTTC. Translation: CASSEVIVRGEQFF.

In this sample, this clonotype turned up many times. V usage is TRBV7-2 and J usage is TRBJ1-4, with TRBD1 matching 9 bases. The J segment lost 8 bases and the V segment lost 1 base, leaving 2 bases of the junction unmatched. This CDR3 comprises 14 residues. Germline V lookup: CDR1 SGHTA, CDR2 FQGNSA. The CDR3 coding sequence is TGTGCCAGCAGCTTAGACAGGGGGCACGAAAAACTGTTTTTT. It is translated as CASSLDRGHEKLFF.

The chain combines TRBV20-1 with TRBJ2-1, with 9 bases aligning to TRBD2. Germline CDR1 and CDR2: DFQATT and SNEGSKA (reference sequence). The trim removed 3 bases at V and 5 bases at J, leaving 8 bases unmatched. This CDR3 spans 15 amino acids. In nucleotides, the CDR3 is TGCAGTGCTAGTAGGCGCGGGAGGGGTCACAATGAGCAGTTCTTC. Translated: CSASRRGRGHNEQFF.

The V and J genes are TRBV10-3 and TRBJ1-2; tentative D call: TRBD1 (5 bases). This CDR3 comprises 15 residues. Trimming pared 4 bases from V and 0 bases from J, leaving 12 bases between. CDR1 and CDR2 (germline): ENHRY, SYGVKD. CDR3 residues: CAISGRDGSNYGYTF. The CDR3 DNA sequence: TGTGCCATCAGTGGCCGGGACGGATCTAACTATGGCTACACCTTC.